The 26 T cell receptor beta chains in this list originate from one sample, sequenced in a study of blood T cell repertoires in COVID-19. Sequencing was performed with immunoSEQ multiplex PCR; in TCRdb, only in-frame clones are kept and a portion is missing. The table records about 360,000 clones, roughly 86% of them present only once. Sequenced material: peripheral blood. Source of these receptors: a human donor with acute or convalescent COVID-19. The donor label of this sample is uncertain.

The CDR3 DNA sequence: TGTGCCAGCAGCCAAGCCATTCCAGGGTTATCTGGGGCCAACGTCCTGACTTTC. Amino acid sequence: CASSQAIPGLSGANVLTF. The V and J genes are TRBV3-1 (or the pseudogene TRBV3-2) and TRBJ2-6; possibly TRBD1 for D (5 bases). The V gene's germline CDR1 is LGHDT and CDR2 YNNKEL (reference sequence). The CDR3 is 18 residues long. V dropped 1 base and J dropped 1 base, with 14 bases sitting between them.

V usage is TRBV29-1 and J usage is TRBJ1-1, with D tentatively TRBD1 (5 bases). The CDR3 totals 12 residues. CDR1 SQVTM and CDR2 ANQGSEA come from the germline V gene. V was pared by 6 bases and J by 1 base, with 9 bases between. This CDR3 reads CSVGHPNTEAFF. The DNA of the CDR3 is TGCAGCGTCGGACACCCGAACACTGAAGCTTTCTTT.

Comment on this clone: The same CDR3 also results from other DNA sequences found in this sample. V usage is TRBV6-5 and J usage is TRBJ2-2; D might be TRBD2 (5 bases). CDR3 length equals 15 residues. With 2 bases removed from V and 0 bases from J, the gap between germline ends came to 7 bases. The germline gives CDR1 MNHEY, CDR2 SVGAGI. The CDR3 loop reads CASSYRGSNTGELFF. CDR3 in DNA: TGTGCCAGCAGTTACCGGGGATCGAACACCGGGGAGCTGTTTTTT.

The chain recombines TRBV5-8 with TRBJ2-2; 7 positions agree with TRBD1. V lost 6 bases, J lost 4 bases, and 12 bases stayed unmatched. From germline, CDR1 is SGHTS and CDR2 YDEGEE. The CDR3 has 16 residues. The CDR3 DNA follows: TGTGCCAGCACCCGGTGGCAGGGGGTCAGCACCGGGGAGCTGTTTTTT. The encoded protein is CASTRWQGVSTGELFF.

This chain links TRBV6-6 with TRBJ2-2, with D tentatively TRBD1 (6 bases). Between the trimmed V and J ends, which lost 7 bases and 5 bases, there was a span of 14 bases. This CDR3 comprises 14 residues. CDR1 MNHNY and CDR2 SVGAGI come from the germline V gene (reference sequence). The DNA of the CDR3 is TGTGCCAGCAAAATGACAGGAGGAACCGGGGAGCTGTTTTTT. Amino acid sequence: CASKMTGGTGELFF.

The chain uses TRBV5-5 and TRBJ1-1; D is unresolved. The CDR3 consists of 15 residues. Germline V gene data show CDR1 as SGHKS and CDR2 as YYEKEE (reference sequence). Trimming shortened V by 4 bases and J by 3 bases, and 16 bases separated the two germline ends. As DNA, the CDR3 is TGTGCCAGCAGCCCCCTCTCCGTCCAGGACACTGAAGCTTTCTTT. Translating gives CASSPLSVQDTEAFF.

V usage is TRBV6-5 and J usage is TRBJ1-5; D is ambiguous. This CDR3 is 14 amino acids long. Trimming stripped 9 bases from V and 2 bases from J, with 14 bases between. The germline gives CDR1 MNHEY, CDR2 SVGAGI. CDR3 in amino acids: CASSRVDGNQPQHF. The CDR3 coding sequence is TGTGCCAGTTCGCGAGTAGATGGCAATCAGCCCCAGCATTTT.

This chain connects TRBV11-2 to TRBJ1-6; 9 bases agree with TRBD1. CDR1 is SGHAT and CDR2 is FQNNGV in the germline V gene. Trimming cost V 4 bases and J 6 bases; bases outside gene matches: 10. This CDR3 region has 17 residues. CDR3 amino acids: CASSSLGQGRANSPLHF. CDR3 nucleotides: TGTGCCAGCAGCTCCCTTGGACAGGGGAGGGCTAATTCACCCCTCCACTTT.

The chain has TRBV10-1 and TRBJ2-1, with a weak D call TRBD2 (8 bases). This CDR3 is 13 amino acids long. V was clipped by 5 bases and J by 10 bases, with 15 bases between them. Germline CDR1 and CDR2: WNHNN and SYGVQD (reference sequence). The CDR3 loop is CASSREGAREQFF. CDR3 bases: TGCGCCAGCAGTCGGGAGGGGGCGAGGGAGCAGTTCTTC.

The rearrangement links TRBV7-9 to TRBJ1-6, with a possible D match to TRBD1 (5 bases). The V gene's germline CDR1 is SEHNR and CDR2 FQNEAQ (reference sequence). The CDR3 loop spans 14 amino acids. Trimming pared 11 bases from V and 7 bases from J, leaving 18 bases between. The CDR3 reads CAWRPGGYNSPLHF. In DNA, the CDR3 is TGTGCCTGGCGACCGGGGGGGTACAATTCACCCCTCCACTTT.

A remark on this clone: Other nucleotide sequences in the sample specify the same CDR3. V is TRBV2 and J is TRBJ2-7; maybe TRBD1 (5 bases). Deletions cut 7 bases from V and 2 bases from J, with 9 bases between. The length of the CDR3 is 12 residues. Germline CDR1 SNHLY, CDR2 FYNNEI. The DNA for the CDR3 is TGTGCCAGCACCCAGGGCACCTACGAGCAGTACTTC. Its protein is CASTQGTYEQYF. The full variable domain, rest sourced from reference TRBV2 and TRBJ2-7, is EPEVTQTPSHQVTQMGQEVILRCVPISNHLYFYWYRQILGQKVEFLVSFYNNEISEKSEIFDDQFSVERPDGSNFTLKIRSTKLEDSAMYFCASTQGTYEQYFGPGTRLTVT.

J is TRBJ2-3 and V is TRBV2, with D possibly being TRBD2 (6 bases). The V end was cut by 6 bases, the J end by 1 base, with 11 bases between. This CDR3 comprises 14 residues. Germline V gene data show CDR1 as SNHLY and CDR2 as FYNNEI. The CDR3 DNA is TGTGCCAGCAGCGGGGGACTCGGCACAGATACGCAGTATTTT. Translated: CASSGGLGTDTQYF.

The chain is built from TRBV15 and TRBJ2-7; 9 positions match TRBD2. CDR3 length equals 14 residues. CDR1 and CDR2 (germline): LNHNV, YYDKDF (reference sequence). After removal of 4 bases from V and 2 bases from J, the junction contained 3 bases not matched to a gene. The CDR3 protein is CATSTTSGPYEQYF. Written as DNA, the CDR3 is TGTGCCACCAGCACCACTAGCGGGCCCTACGAGCAGTACTTC.

This chain connects TRBV30 to TRBJ2-5; 9 positions agree with TRBD2. Judging by the DNA end, TRBJ2-7 fits better; the J call may be wrong. Germline lookup yields CDR1 GTSNPN and CDR2 SVGIG (reference sequence). The CDR3 is 17 amino acids. In DNA, the CDR3 is TGTGCCTGGAGGTACCCCCGGGCTAGCGGGGTAACCTACGAGCAGTACTTC. This sequence encodes CAWRYPRASGVTYEQYF.

This clone appeared a few times. The genes are TRBV3-1 (or the pseudogene TRBV3-2) and TRBJ1-3; 7 bases align to TRBD1. CDR3 size: 19 residues. The J segment lost 3 bases and the V segment lost 4 bases, leaving 18 bases of the junction unmatched. Germline V gene lookup returns CDR1 LGHDT and CDR2 YNNKEL (reference sequence). CDR3 residues: CASSPPATGIELFGNTIYF. CDR3 DNA: TGTGCCAGCAGCCCTCCCGCGACAGGGATAGAATTATTTGGAAACACCATATATTTT.

With respect to this clone: This specimen includes other DNA sequences encoding the same CDR3. This rearrangement joins TRBV7-9 to TRBJ2-3, with TRBD2 as a possible D gene (5 bases). Germline V CDR1 and CDR2: SEHNR, FQNEAQ (reference sequence). The CDR3 length is 13 residues. V was pared by 1 base and J by 4 bases, with 6 bases between. CDR3 nucleotide sequence: TGTGCCAGCAGCTTAGGGACTCCAGATACGCAGTATTTT. Residues: CASSLGTPDTQYF.

Only a few counts were recorded for this clone. The J gene is TRBJ2-5, the V gene TRBV28, with 7 bases lining up with TRBD1. The trim removed 5 bases at V and 3 bases at J, leaving 3 bases unmatched. The CDR3 is 13 amino acids. In germline, CDR1 is MDHEN, CDR2 SYDVKM. Here the CDR3 DNA reads TGTGCCAGCAGTCGACAGGGTGAAGAGACCCAGTACTTC. Its translation is CASSRQGEETQYF.

This clone was seen a few times. The genes are TRBV5-6 and TRBJ2-6; 7 bases are a match to TRBD1. J was trimmed by 1 base and V by 5 bases; bases with no gene match: 9. Germline-derived CDR1 and CDR2 are SGHDT and YYEEEE. This CDR3 is built from 17 residues. CDR3 region: CASRGDRELSGANVLTF. DNA for the CDR3: TGTGCCAGCAGAGGAGACAGGGAGTTGTCTGGGGCCAACGTCCTGACTTTC.

The J gene is TRBJ1-1, the V gene TRBV29-1; D is ambiguous. In germline, CDR1 is SQVTM, CDR2 ANQGSEA. The CDR3 is 13 residues long. Trimming removed 3 bases at V and 1 base at J, with 9 bases between. The CDR3: CSVERGPNTEAFF. In DNA form, the CDR3 reads TGCAGCGTTGAGAGAGGCCCGAACACTGAAGCTTTCTTT.

The chain is built from TRBV5-4 and TRBJ2-7; D gene uncertain. Germline V lookup: CDR1 SGHNT, CDR2 YYREEE (reference sequence). Trimming left V 4 bases short and J 7 bases short, with 12 bases between. CDR3 length: 12 residues. CDR3 region: CASSQLTREQYF. The DNA for the CDR3 is TGTGCCAGCAGCCAGTTAACGCGGGAGCAGTACTTC.

The genes are TRBV11-2 and TRBJ1-1; D call uncertain. This CDR3 has 13 amino acids. Germline CDR1 and CDR2: SGHAT and FQNNGV. V was clipped by 1 base and J by 0 bases, with 3 bases between them. DNA of the CDR3: TGTGCCAGCAGCTTAGCTGTGAACACTGAAGCTTTCTTT. This sequence encodes CASSLAVNTEAFF.

V gene TRBV6-5 combines with J gene TRBJ1-6; possible D gene TRBD1, 6 bases. The CDR3 loop spans 16 amino acids. CDR1 MNHEY and CDR2 SVGAGI come from the germline V gene. V lost 4 bases and J 10 bases, leaving 20 bases between the germline ends. CDR3 amino acids: CASSSLPGGAQSPLHF. The CDR3 DNA follows: TGTGCCAGCAGTTCACTCCCCGGGGGGGCCCAATCACCCCTCCACTTT.

V and J are TRBV9 and TRBJ2-5; 8 bases align to TRBD1. This CDR3 contains 14 residues. CDR1 and CDR2 (germline): SGDLS, YYNGEE. Germline trimming cut 3 bases from V and 2 bases from J; bases unmatched to any gene: 3. The CDR3 spells CASSARQGQETQYF. DNA for the CDR3: TGTGCCAGCAGCGCCCGACAGGGGCAAGAGACCCAGTACTTC.

The rearrangement uses TRBV28 and TRBJ1-2; TRBD1 matches 9 bases. The germline gives CDR1 MDHEN, CDR2 SYDVKM. This CDR3 is 14 amino acids long. Trimming cost V 10 bases and J 5 bases; bases outside gene matches: 11. This CDR3 is CATRWGTGRYGYTF. Here the CDR3 DNA reads TGTGCCACCAGGTGGGGGACAGGGAGGTATGGCTACACCTTC.

This chain links TRBV3-1 (or the pseudogene TRBV3-2) with TRBJ1-5; possible D gene TRBD1, 5 bases. CDR1 is LGHDT and CDR2 is YNNKEL in the germline V gene (reference sequence). Trimming left V 0 bases short and J 4 bases short, with 10 bases between. The CDR3 contains 15 residues. The CDR3 protein is CASSQDGRGNQPQHF. DNA for the CDR3: TGTGCCAGCAGCCAAGATGGAAGGGGTAATCAGCCCCAGCATTTT.

This clone showed up just a few times. The chain couples TRBV7-2 to TRBJ1-1, with 8 bases aligning to TRBD1. CDR1 is SGHTA, CDR2 FQGNSA, per germline. The CDR3 consists of 14 residues. The V segment lost 4 bases and the J segment 6 bases; nucleotides outside the gene matches: 7. The DNA for the CDR3 is TGTGCCAGCAGCTACATACAGGGGGTCTCTGAAGCTTTCTTT. This translates into CASSYIQGVSEAFF.